This TCR beta chain originates from a study of shared clonotypes between healthy human individuals. As to this clone: Other DNA variants within this sample encode the same CDR3.

The method was immunoSEQ multiplex PCR; TCRdb's version includes in-frame clones alone and lacks a portion of them. The profile covers about 2.4 million clones, with roughly 93% appearing a single time and about 0.34% taken by the ten largest. The trim removed 6 bases at V and 7 bases at J, leaving 4 bases unmatched. This CDR3 spans 13 amino acids. Germline assignment: CDR1 LNHDA and CDR2 SQIVND (reference sequence). Specimen: naive CD4+ T cells from PBMCs. Indicated subset: CD45RA+ positively selected. The rearrangement uses TRBV19 and TRBJ1-5; 9 nucleotides align to TRBD1. The clonotype originates from a man younger than 35 in good health. Some clones in this sample may be carry-over from other donors' samples. CDR3 region: CASRDRGGQPQHF. CDR3 sequence (DNA): TGTGCCAGTAGGGACAGGGGTGGACAGCCCCAGCATTTT. Combining the CDR3 with reference TRBV19 and TRBJ1-5 gives the whole variable domain DGGITQSPKYLFRKEGQNVTLSCEQNLNHDAMYWYRQDPGQGLRLIYYSQIVNDFQKGDIAEGYSVSREKKESFPLTVTSAQKNPTAFYLCASRDRGGQPQHFGDGTRLSIL.